This TCR beta chain was captured in a study of shared clonotypes between healthy human individuals. CDR1 is WNHNN, CDR2 SYGVQD, per germline (reference sequence). V lost 5 bases, J lost 4 bases, and 5 bases stayed unmatched. The CDR3 is made up of 16 amino acids. Sorted subsets were amplified in replicate PCRs using approximately 200 ng DNA, about 30,000 T cell genomes. Here immunoSEQ multiplex PCR was the method, and the copy in TCRdb shows in-frame clones only, minus some. Of over a million clones listed, over 95% are singletons. Sequenced material: naive CD4+ T cells sorted from blood. The subset: CD45RA+ positively selected. The receptor was derived from a man aged 25-45 years in good health. This chain connects TRBV10-1 to TRBJ2-1, with TRBD2 matching over 13 bases. The CDR3 nucleotides are TGCGCCAGCAGTTCCGGGACTAGCGGGGAATACAATGAGCAGTTCTTC. It codes for CASSSGTSGEYNEQFF.